The 15 T cell receptor beta chains below all came from one sample that was sequenced in a study of naive and memory T cell subsets. Both TRBC1 and TRBC2 were covered by a beta constant-region primer of two equimolar oligonucleotides. Four rounds of PCR amplified the ligated cDNA using nested alpha and beta constant-region primers plus SP2. TCRdb independently ran MiXCR on the UMI-ligation and nested PCR reads; one entry per CDR3 protein. This table holds over 65,000 distinct CDR3 sequences, over 9% found once. The material sequenced was naive CD8+ T cells from blood. Receptors originate from a human donor in good health.

This clonotype has only a few counts. The chain links TRBV29-1 to TRBJ1-1; possibly TRBD1 for D (5 bases). The CDR3 totals 11 residues. Germline lookup yields CDR1 SQVTM and CDR2 ANQGSEA. CDR3 sequence: CGTIMNTEAFF. Written as DNA, the CDR3 is TGCGGGACTATTATGAACACTGAAGCTTTCTTT. Full variable domain (outside the CDR3, taken from reference TRBV29-1 and TRBJ1-1): SAVISQKPSRDICQRGTSLTIQCQVDSQVTMMFWYRQQPGQSLTLIATANQGSEATYESGFVIDKFPISRPNLTFSTLTVSNMSPEDSSIYLCGTIMNTEAFFGQGTRLTVV.

At least ten counts were recorded for this clonotype. The rearrangement uses TRBV6-2 or TRBV6-3 and TRBJ2-1; D possibly corresponds to TRBD1 (5 bases). Germline V CDR1 and CDR2: MNHEY, SVGEGT. Trimming stripped 0 bases from V and 5 bases from J, with 14 bases between. The CDR3 length is 16 residues. The CDR3 DNA reads as TGTGCCAGCAGTTACTCGAGGCAGGGTGGAAACAATGAGCAGTTCTTC. Encoded protein: CASSYSRQGGNNEQFF.

This clonotype has at least ten counts. The chain has TRBV29-1 and TRBJ1-5; 7 nucleotides match TRBD1. Looked up from germline, CDR1 is SQVTM and CDR2 is ANQGSEA. The V and J ends lost 8 bases and 5 bases, in that order; junction bases with no gene match: 15. The CDR3 runs 15 residues. CDR3 bases: TGCAGCCCTGACGGTTTTCACAGGGGAGATCAGCCCCAGCATTTT. This gives the protein CSPDGFHRGDQPQHF.

This rearrangement joins TRBV28 to TRBJ2-7; tentatively, D is TRBD1 (5 bases). The V end was cut by 1 base, the J end by 4 bases, with 17 bases between. The CDR3 is 16 residues long. The germline V gene encodes CDR1 MDHEN and CDR2 SYDVKM. The CDR3 loop is CASSLYTTGFGYEQYF. CDR3 coding DNA: TGTGCCAGCAGTTTATATACCACAGGATTCGGTTACGAGCAGTACTTC.

V gene TRBV5-4 combines with J gene TRBJ2-3; TRBD1 agrees at 9 bases. The germline CDR1 and CDR2 sequences are SGHNT and YYREEE (reference sequence). CDR3 length equals 15 residues. V was pared by 7 bases and J by 5 bases, with 11 bases of the junction left unmatched. CDR3 in amino acids: CASAGGQGIKDTQYF. In DNA, the CDR3 is TGTGCCAGCGCAGGAGGACAGGGGATTAAAGATACGCAGTATTTT.

The V call is TRBV5-1, the J call TRBJ1-3; D call uncertain. CDR3 length: 14 amino acids. Trimming left V 4 bases short and J 2 bases short, with 10 bases between. Germline V gene data show CDR1 as SGHRS and CDR2 as YFSETQ. CDR3 region: CASSLETTGNTIYF. CDR3 nucleotides: TGCGCCAGCAGCCTGGAGACTACTGGAAACACCATATATTTT.

There are a few counts of this clonotype. This rearrangement joins TRBV21-1 to TRBJ2-5; TRBD1, as called in the table, went unchecked against the DNA. TRBV21-1 is reported as a pseudogene. This CDR3 region has 12 residues. CDR3 nucleotides: TGTGCCAGCAGCAACCCCCTGGAGACCCAGTACTTC. Protein sequence: CASSNPLETQYF.

This clonotype showed up many times. This chain uses TRBV10-2 with TRBJ2-1; 9 positions agree with TRBD2. This CDR3 has 15 residues. Trimming took 4 bases from V and 5 from J; bases not matched to a gene: 6. Germline V gene lookup returns CDR1 WSHSY and CDR2 SAAADI. CDR3 region: CASSGGASGDNEQFF. CDR3 DNA sequence: TGCGCCAGCAGTGGAGGTGCTAGCGGGGACAATGAGCAGTTCTTC.

This clonotype was seen a handful of times. The V gene is TRBV7-3, the J gene TRBJ2-3; 11 bases are a match to TRBD2. The trim removed 5 bases at V and 1 base at J, leaving 2 bases unmatched. The germline V gene encodes CDR1 SGHTA and CDR2 FQGTGA. This CDR3 has 15 residues. The CDR3, as DNA: TGTGCCAGCAGCACACTAGCGGGGGGCACAGATACGCAGTATTTT. This translates into CASSTLAGGTDTQYF.

This clonotype has a count of ten or more. The chain links TRBV7-2 to TRBJ2-3; 11 bases are a match to TRBD2. This CDR3 spans 22 amino acids. Germline CDR1 SGHTA, CDR2 FQGNSA. V gave up 0 bases and J gave up 0 bases; unmatched junction bases: 17. CDR3 nucleotides: TGTGCCAGCAGCTTAGCCCCCGGTATAGCGGGAGGGTTAGAGAGGAGCACAGATACGCAGTATTTT. It is translated as CASSLAPGIAGGLERSTDTQYF.

In its sample, this clonotype was seen many times. The CDR3 sequence is CASSTDRDQERHYEQYF. In nucleotides, the CDR3 is TGTGCCAGCAGCACAGACAGGGACCAAGAGAGACACTACGAGCAGTACTTC. The genes are TRBV21-1 and TRBJ2-7; the listed D gene, TRBD1, was not tested against the DNA. TRBV21-1 is a documented pseudogene. This CDR3 is 17 amino acids long.

The rearrangement links TRBV20-1 to TRBJ2-3, with TRBD2 identical over 9 bases. Trimming removed 5 bases from V and 0 bases from J; junction bases left unmatched: 6. Germline CDR1 DFQATT, CDR2 SNEGSKA (reference sequence). There are 15 residues in the CDR3. The DNA of the CDR3 is TGCAGTGCTTGGACTAGCGACCATAGCACAGATACGCAGTATTTT. It translates to CSAWTSDHSTDTQYF.

This clonotype was found a few times. CDR3 sequence (DNA): TGCGCCAGCACCATTGGGGCGGGAAACGAGCAGTACTTC. This gives the protein CASTIGAGNEQYF. The chain joins TRBV23-1 to TRBJ2-7; D is perhaps TRBD2 (6 bases). TRBV23-1 carries the ORF label, with uncertain function. Trimming left V 7 bases short and J 5 bases short, with 15 bases between. The CDR3 spans 13 residues.

This clonotype has a handful of counts. The chain has TRBV27 and TRBJ2-3, with 7 positions matching TRBD2. Unmatched junction bases numbered 20, after V lost 2 bases and J lost 0 bases. The CDR3 is made up of 21 amino acids. The germline V gene encodes CDR1 MNHEY and CDR2 SMNVEV (reference sequence). Written as DNA, the CDR3 is TGTGCCAGCAGTTTAAACGCCGCCCTACGTGCGGGAGTGCAAAGCACAGATACGCAGTATTTT. Protein sequence: CASSLNAALRAGVQSTDTQYF.

This clonotype was seen more than once but under ten times. The chain combines TRBV6-6 with TRBJ2-7; 8 nucleotides agree with TRBD1. V lost 9 bases, J lost 0 bases, and 19 bases stayed unmatched. The CDR3 sequence is 18 residues long. Germline loops: CDR1 MNHNY, CDR2 SVGAGI (reference sequence). CDR3 in amino acids: CASHPGGADGLSSYEQYF. The CDR3 DNA is TGTGCCAGTCATCCAGGGGGCGCAGACGGGCTAAGCTCCTACGAGCAGTACTTC.